The clone carrying this T cell receptor beta chain was found many times. This sample is drawn from a study of early T cells in non-severe SARS-CoV-2 infection. V was cut by 8 bases and J by 7 bases, with 15 bases left in between. The CDR3 covers 13 residues. In germline, CDR1 is WNHNN, CDR2 SYGVQD (reference sequence). Individual cDNA molecules were tagged with unique molecular identifiers, the study reported. TCRdb called the 5' RACE reads again in MiXCR, with one record for every CDR3 protein. Of under 70,000 distinct CDR3 sequences listed, around 14% are singletons. The origin of this receptor is an adult who was a healthcare worker with PCR-confirmed SARS-CoV-2 infection or an uninfected control (not recorded which). The starting material was whole blood, obtained at baseline. V usage is TRBV10-1 and J usage is TRBJ2-4, with a tentative D call TRBD2 (6 bases). This chain's CDR3 is CASSPEGLNIQYF. For the CDR3, the DNA is TGCGCCAGCTCCCCGGAGGGCCTGAACATTCAGTACTTC.